The next 21 T cell receptor beta chains were all read from a single sample in a study of vaccination effects on CD4 cells after COVID-19. Peptide-pool stimulation followed by sequencing identified expanded antigen-specific CD4+ clonotypes in the ViraFEST assay. Scientists isolated CD4+ T cells after a roughly ten-day culture period ended. SARS-CoV-2 infection was confirmed by PCR in the person between March and December 2020. Some clones are missing from TCRdb's copy, which holds only in-frame ones; the method was immunoSEQ multiplex PCR. The sample comprises under 55,000 clones, around 72% of which are singletons, and roughly 30% rests with the top ten. Their recognized antigens are unknown. The input for sequencing was CD4+ T cells from PBMCs cultured with a peptide pool, taken before COVID-19 vaccination. The receptor set was obtained from a human donor who had a prior SARS-CoV-2 infection.

The chain is built from TRBV12-5 and TRBJ2-3; maybe TRBD1 (5 bases). The germline V and J ends were trimmed by 2 bases and 5 bases, with 14 bases remaining between them. Germline V gene data show CDR1 as LGHNT and CDR2 as FRNRAP. The CDR3 has 15 residues. The CDR3 sequence is CASGLSIGVGDTQYF. CDR3 DNA: TGTGCTAGTGGTTTGTCTATAGGGGTGGGAGATACGCAGTATTTT.

The chain couples TRBV10-3 to TRBJ1-5; 10 bases agree with TRBD1. The CDR3 length is 15 residues. V lost 0 bases to trimming and J lost 6 bases; unmatched junction nucleotides: 2. Germline-derived CDR1 and CDR2 are ENHRY and SYGVKD. For the CDR3, the DNA is TGTGCCATCAGTGAGTCAGGACAGGGGGGTCAGCCCCAGCATTTT. Protein: CAISESGQGGQPQHF.

The CDR3 loop reads CASSLEGAAAYEQYF. CDR3 DNA: TGTGCCAGCAGCTTAGAAGGTGCGGCGGCATACGAGCAGTACTTC. V is TRBV11-2 and J is TRBJ2-7; D unresolved. This CDR3 is built from 15 residues. Germline V gene lookup returns CDR1 SGHAT and CDR2 FQNNGV. V was cut by 0 bases and J by 4 bases, with 13 bases left in between. The full variable domain, rest sourced from reference TRBV11-2 and TRBJ2-7, is EAGVAQSPRYKIIEKRQSVAFWCNPISGHATLYWYQQILGQGPKLLIQFQNNGVVDDSQLPKDRFSAERLKGVDSTLKIQPAKLEDSAVYLCASSLEGAAAYEQYFGPGTRLTVT.

This sequence joins TRBV30 and TRBJ1-5, with D tentatively TRBD1 (6 bases). There are 13 residues in the CDR3. The V end lost 1 base, the J end lost 3 bases, and 7 bases lay between the germline ends. Germline values: CDR1 GTSNPN, CDR2 SVGIG (reference sequence). In DNA, the CDR3 is TGTGCCTGGAGTGACAGGGCCAATCAGCCCCAGCATTTT. This translates into CAWSDRANQPQHF. Full variable domain (outside the CDR3, taken from reference TRBV30 and TRBJ1-5): SQTIHQWPATLVQPVGSPLSLECTVEGTSNPNLYWYRQAAGRGLQLLFYSVGIGQISSEVPQNLSASRPQDRQFILSSKKLLLSDSGFYLCAWSDRANQPQHFGDGTRLSIL.

The chain couples TRBV6-2 or TRBV6-3 to TRBJ2-5, with D uncertain. The CDR3 extends over 12 amino acids. Germline values: CDR1 MNHEY, CDR2 SVGEGT. Between the trimmed V and J ends, which lost 4 bases and 9 bases, there was a span of 12 bases. The CDR3 loop reads CASSSRTLAQYF. In DNA form, the CDR3 reads TGTGCCAGCAGTTCAAGGACGCTAGCCCAGTACTTC.

This chain joins TRBV7-3 and TRBJ1-5, with no clear D. From germline, CDR1 is SGHTA and CDR2 FQGTGA. V lost 0 bases and J lost 7, with 7 bases in between. The CDR3 is made up of 13 amino acids. This CDR3 is CASSLTPGQPQHF. CDR3 nucleotides: TGTGCCAGCAGCTTAACTCCTGGGCAGCCCCAGCATTTT.

This rearrangement joins TRBV2 to TRBJ2-3, with TRBD1 matching over 8 bases. The V gene's germline CDR1 is SNHLY and CDR2 FYNNEI. The CDR3 spans 14 residues. Trimming removed 11 bases from V and 0 bases from J; junction bases left unmatched: 7. DNA for the CDR3: TGTGCCTCAAAACAGGGGGGTAGCACAGATACGCAGTATTTT. It translates to CASKQGGSTDTQYF.

This chain uses TRBV19 with TRBJ2-6, with unresolved D. Per germline, CDR1 LNHDA and CDR2 SQIVND (reference sequence). The CDR3 consists of 14 residues. V dropped 5 bases and J dropped 0 bases, with 5 bases sitting between them. CDR3 DNA sequence: TGTGCCAGTAGTGTAACCTCTGGGGCCAACGTCCTGACTTTC. Translated: CASSVTSGANVLTF.

This clone appeared a few times. The V and J genes are TRBV25-1 and TRBJ1-1, with a possible D match to TRBD1 (5 bases). In germline, CDR1 is MGHDK, CDR2 SYGVNS. This CDR3 has 13 amino acids. V gave up 5 bases and J gave up 1 base, with 8 bases separating them. The CDR3 DNA sequence: TGTGCCAGCAGTACTACAGGGAACACTGAAGCTTTCTTT. Amino acid sequence: CASSTTGNTEAFF. Complete variable domain (other parts from reference TRBV25-1 and TRBJ1-1): EADIYQTPRYLVIGTGKKITLECSQTMGHDKMYWYQQDPGMELHLIHYSYGVNSTEKGDLSSESTVSRIRTEHFPLTLESARPSHTSQYLCASSTTGNTEAFFGQGTRLTVV.

The chain uses TRBV6-5 and TRBJ1-1; D unresolved. CDR3 size: 14 residues. The V end lost 7 bases, the J end lost 9 bases, and 21 bases lay between the germline ends. CDR1 and CDR2 (germline): MNHEY, SVGAGI. As DNA, the CDR3 is TGTGCCAGCACCTCAACGGGAGTCCGTATACAAGCTTTCTTT. It translates to CASTSTGVRIQAFF.

J is TRBJ1-1 and V is TRBV7-9; D remains ambiguous. The V gene lost 1 base and the J gene lost 2 bases, with 5 bases spanning the gap. CDR1 SEHNR and CDR2 FQNEAQ come from the germline V gene (reference sequence). The CDR3 runs 13 residues. The CDR3 DNA is TGTGCCAGCAGCTTAGGGAGAAACACTGAAGCTTTCTTT. As protein: CASSLGRNTEAFF.

V is TRBV9 and J is TRBJ2-1, with D possibly being TRBD2 (6 bases). The V end lost 2 bases, the J end lost 2 bases, and 14 bases lay between the germline ends. The CDR3 has 16 residues. The germline CDR1 and CDR2 sequences are SGDLS and YYNGEE. The CDR3 coding sequence is TGTGCCAGCAGCGTGGGTAGCCGGGGGACCTACAATGAGCAGTTCTTC. It encodes CASSVGSRGTYNEQFF.

The chain couples TRBV5-1 to TRBJ2-1, with D possibly TRBD1 on 5 matching bases. This CDR3 has 13 amino acids. Germline V gives CDR1 SGHRS, CDR2 YFSETQ. The V end was cut by 0 bases, the J end by 5 bases, with 6 bases between. The DNA for the CDR3 is TGCGCCAGCAGCTTGGGACAGCACAATGAGCAGTTCTTC. This translates into CASSLGQHNEQFF.

The genes are TRBV5-1 and TRBJ2-1; 8 nucleotides match TRBD1. Germline CDR1 is SGHRS and CDR2 is YFSETQ. V gave up 4 bases and J gave up 4 bases; unmatched junction bases: 4. The CDR3 covers 14 residues. The CDR3 loop reads CASSQGARYNEQFF. The CDR3 DNA follows: TGCGCCAGCAGCCAGGGGGCCAGGTACAATGAGCAGTTCTTC.

The chain couples TRBV6-6 to TRBJ2-5, with 12 nucleotides matching TRBD2. After removal of 10 bases from V and 5 bases from J, the junction contained 8 bases not matched to a gene. This CDR3 has 14 amino acids. Per the germline V gene, CDR1 is MNHNY and CDR2 is SVGAGI (reference sequence). The CDR3 nucleotides are TGTGCCACCGAACCTAGCGGGGGGGCGGAGACCCAGTACTTC. As protein: CATEPSGGAETQYF.

The V gene is TRBV6-5, the J gene TRBJ1-5, with a possible D match to TRBD1 (6 bases). CDR3 length: 13 amino acids. Per the germline V gene, CDR1 is MNHEY and CDR2 is SVGAGI. V was shortened by 8 bases and J by 7 bases, with 15 bases between the two germline ends. The CDR3 loop is CASVWGLGQPQHF. CDR3 in DNA: TGTGCCAGCGTATGGGGGCTCGGACAGCCCCAGCATTTT.

This chain connects TRBV11-3 to TRBJ2-1; D perhaps matches TRBD2 (5 bases). The CDR3 loop spans 16 amino acids. V was clipped by 5 bases and J by 1 base, with 15 bases between them. Germline values: CDR1 SGHNT, CDR2 YENEEA. CDR3 nucleotides: TGTGCCAGCAGCCCCAGAGGGTGGGGTTCCTACAATGAGCAGTTCTTC. It is translated as CASSPRGWGSYNEQFF.

The chain employs TRBV7-3 and TRBJ2-1; the D gene is possibly TRBD2 (5 bases). CDR3 length equals 15 residues. Germline values: CDR1 SGHTA, CDR2 FQGTGA. Trimming took off 1 base at V and 4 bases at J, with 11 bases between the two ends. The CDR3 spells CASSLRAASYNEQFF. In nucleotides, the CDR3 is TGTGCCAGCAGCTTAAGAGCGGCTTCATACAATGAGCAGTTCTTC.

This clone appeared a few times. Here the CDR3 reads CASSLGYRVGGYTF. The CDR3 region has the DNA TGTGCCAGCAGCTTGGGGTACAGGGTCGGCGGCTACACCTTC. The J gene is TRBJ1-2, the V gene TRBV5-5; TRBD1 is a possible D gene (6 bases). The V end lost 0 bases, the J end lost 8 bases, and 14 bases lay between the germline ends. This CDR3 has 14 residues. Germline CDR1 and CDR2: SGHKS and YYEKEE (reference sequence).

The V gene is TRBV12-3 or TRBV12-4, the J gene TRBJ1-6, with TRBD1 as a possible D gene (5 bases). This CDR3 is 12 amino acids long. V was shortened by 4 bases and J by 9 bases, with 7 bases between the two germline ends. In DNA form, the CDR3 reads TGTGCCAGCAGTTCGGGACTTTCACCCCTCCACTTT. This gives the protein CASSSGLSPLHF.

The chain combines TRBV2 with TRBJ2-3, with TRBD2 as a possible D gene (5 bases). CDR1 and CDR2 from the germline V gene are SNHLY and FYNNEI. V shed 6 bases and J shed 0 bases, with 19 bases lying between them. CDR3 length: 17 amino acids. This CDR3 reads CASSWTLTRLSTDTQYF. The CDR3 coding sequence is TGTGCCAGCAGCTGGACTCTCACTAGGCTTAGCACAGATACGCAGTATTTT. Supplemented by reference TRBV2 and TRBJ2-3, the full variable domain reads EPEVTQTPSHQVTQMGQEVILRCVPISNHLYFYWYRQILGQKVEFLVSFYNNEISEKSEIFDDQFSVERPDGSNFTLKIRSTKLEDSAMYFCASSWTLTRLSTDTQYFGPGTRLTVL.